This TCR beta chain was observed in a study of T cells after yellow fever vaccination. This clonotype occurred many times. Whole-study findings and limits: Among primary-vaccination clones, most reappeared after the booster, at 96% for CD4 and roughly 88% for CD8.

Each CDR3 protein gets one entry after TCRdb re-called the 5' RACE reads with MiXCR. The sample comprises tens of thousands of distinct CDR3 sequences, less than 3.5% of which are singletons, and roughly 0.97% rests with the top ten. This CDR3 is 14 amino acids long. V was trimmed by 5 bases and J by 3 bases, leaving 13 bases between them. This sequence originates from a man between 18 and 35 years old who received the YFV17D yellow fever vaccine. The rearrangement links TRBV12-3 or TRBV12-4 to TRBJ1-1; D remains unclear. Sample: PBMCs, either bulk or a sorted T-cell subset (CD4+, CD8+, memory, or dextramer-sorted; not recorded which), taken roughly 46 days after the first yellow fever vaccination. The DNA for the CDR3 is TGTGCCAGCAGTGTGGAACAGTCTTACACTGAAGCTTTCTTT. This sequence encodes CASSVEQSYTEAFF.